The 24 T cell receptor beta chains given below trace back to one sample, sequenced in a study of blood T cell repertoires in COVID-19. Profiling relied on immunoSEQ multiplex PCR, and the TCRdb table lists in-frame clones only, not all of them. The sample has roughly 80,000 clones; roughly 84% are singletons. The sequenced sample was peripheral blood. The receptor set was obtained from a woman in her seventies with acute or convalescent COVID-19.

J is TRBJ2-1 and V is TRBV5-5, with TRBD2 matching over 8 bases. V lost 1 base, J lost 8 bases, and 8 bases stayed unmatched. This CDR3 is built from 15 residues. Germline assignment: CDR1 SGHKS and CDR2 YYEKEE (reference sequence). In nucleotides, the CDR3 is TGTGCCAGCAGCTTGACGGCTAGCGGGTCCTATGAGCAGTTCTTC. It yields the protein CASSLTASGSYEQFF.

The sample holds one count of this clone. The V call is TRBV30, the J call TRBJ2-3; 9 bases are shared with TRBD2. The germline V gene has CDR1 GTSNPN and CDR2 SVGIG (reference sequence). This CDR3 region has 16 residues. V gave up 3 bases and J gave up 5 bases; unmatched junction bases: 12. The DNA of the CDR3 is TGTGCCTGGAGCCCCCGGGACGCGGGAGGGCGAGATACGCAGTATTTT. This translates into CAWSPRDAGGRDTQYF.

The chain recombines TRBV7-9 with TRBJ1-1; TRBD1 aligns across 7 bases. Germline trimming cut 6 bases from V and 6 bases from J; bases unmatched to any gene: 10. CDR1 is SEHNR, CDR2 FQNEAQ, per germline (reference sequence). The length of the CDR3 is 14 residues. The CDR3 nucleotides are TGTGCCAGCAGACGACAGGGAAAAACCCCTGAAGCTTTCTTT. Translated, it gives CASRRQGKTPEAFF. Combining the CDR3 with reference TRBV7-9 and TRBJ1-1 gives the whole variable domain DTGVSQNPRHKITKRGQNVTFRCDPISEHNRLYWYRQTLGQGPEFLTYFQNEAQLEKSRLLSDRFSAERPKGSFSTLEIQRTEQGDSAMYLCASRRQGKTPEAFFGQGTRLTVV.

V gene TRBV30 combines with J gene TRBJ2-1; D perhaps matches TRBD2 (5 bases). CDR3 length equals 13 residues. Per the germline V gene, CDR1 is GTSNPN and CDR2 is SVGIG (reference sequence). Trimming cost V 7 bases and J 10 bases, with 20 bases left between them. CDR3: CAFRLRSKMEQFF. The CDR3 region has the DNA TGTGCCTTCCGACTACGGAGCAAGATGGAGCAGTTCTTC.

The chain couples TRBV5-1 to TRBJ1-6; possible D gene TRBD1, 5 bases. The CDR3 is 15 residues long. Trimming took 4 bases from V and 10 from J, leaving 18 bases between them. Germline-derived CDR1 and CDR2 are SGHRS and YFSETQ. Here the CDR3 reads CASSPGDSLTSPLHF. The CDR3 DNA reads TGCGCCAGCAGCCCGGGAGACAGTTTGACCTCACCCCTCCACTTT.

This chain links TRBV3-1 (or the pseudogene TRBV3-2) with TRBJ2-3; the match to TRBD2 covers 9 bases. V lost 3 bases to trimming and J lost 1 base; unmatched junction nucleotides: 8. Germline V CDR1 and CDR2: LGHDT, YNNKEL (reference sequence). This CDR3 comprises 17 residues. CDR3 nucleotides: TGTGCCAGCAGCCAGAAGCGGGGGGCGGGGGGCACAGATACGCAGTATTTT. It translates to CASSQKRGAGGTDTQYF.

The rearrangement joins TRBV29-1 to TRBJ2-5; D perhaps matches TRBD2 (5 bases). The CDR3 covers 13 residues. The germline gives CDR1 SQVTM, CDR2 ANQGSEA. The V gene lost 7 bases and the J gene lost 0 bases, with 12 bases spanning the gap. The CDR3 loop reads CSACEADQETQYF. CDR3 bases: TGCAGCGCCTGTGAAGCGGACCAAGAGACCCAGTACTTC.

This clone came up once. The gene calls are TRBV28 and TRBJ1-4; D perhaps matches TRBD1 (6 bases). V was cut by 7 bases and J by 14 bases, with 23 bases left in between. There are 14 residues in the CDR3. Germline V gene sequence: CDR1 MDHEN, CDR2 SYDVKM. CDR3 loop: CASTLWALTGTLFF. The CDR3 DNA follows: TGTGCCAGCACCCTTTGGGCCCTGACAGGAACCCTGTTTTTT. Together with reference TRBV28 and TRBJ1-4, the CDR3 gives the full variable domain: DVKVTQSSRYLVKRTGEKVFLECVQDMDHENMFWYRQDPGLGLRLIYFSYDVKMKEKGDIPEGYSVSREKKERFSLILESASTNQTSMYLCASTLWALTGTLFFGSGTQLSVL.

The chain uses TRBV6-1 and TRBJ2-1, with TRBD1 matching 9 bases. Germline V lookup: CDR1 MNHNS, CDR2 SASEGT. V lost 4 bases to trimming and J lost 5 bases; unmatched junction nucleotides: 9. The CDR3 is 16 amino acids. CDR3 region: CASSGPGTGSNNEQFF. The CDR3 coding sequence is TGTGCCAGCAGTGGACCCGGGACAGGGTCGAACAATGAGCAGTTCTTC.

The CDR3 DNA reads as TGTGCCAGTAGCCACGGGACAGGGGCCGGCGAGACCCAGTACTTC. Translation gives CASSHGTGAGETQYF. This chain connects TRBV19 to TRBJ2-5, with TRBD1 identical over 10 bases. The V and J ends lost 6 bases and 5 bases, in that order; junction bases with no gene match: 9. The CDR3 loop spans 15 amino acids. In germline, CDR1 is LNHDA, CDR2 SQIVND (reference sequence).

V gene TRBV27 combines with J gene TRBJ1-2, with a tentative D call TRBD1 (6 bases). The V end lost 6 bases, the J end lost 4 bases, and 12 bases lay between the germline ends. The germline V gene has CDR1 MNHEY and CDR2 SMNVEV (reference sequence). The CDR3 is 13 amino acids. CDR3 loop: CASSLRQAYGYTF. CDR3 bases: TGTGCCAGCAGCCTGAGACAGGCCTATGGCTACACCTTC.

V is TRBV5-1 and J is TRBJ1-5, with a possible D match to TRBD1 (5 bases). The CDR3 totals 15 residues. The germline V and J ends were trimmed by 5 bases and 2 bases, with 14 bases remaining between them. Germline CDR1 reads SGHRS; CDR2 reads YFSETQ. Here the CDR3 reads CASSPGWGGNQPQHF. CDR3 coding DNA: TGCGCCAGCAGTCCCGGATGGGGGGGCAATCAGCCCCAGCATTTT.

About this clone: The same CDR3 also results from other DNA sequences found in this sample. V is TRBV6-5 and J is TRBJ2-7; TRBD2 might be the D (5 bases). The V gene lost 0 bases and the J gene lost 3 bases, with 6 bases spanning the gap. Germline V lookup: CDR1 MNHEY, CDR2 SVGAGI. The CDR3 runs to 13 residues. Here the CDR3 reads CASSYSRGYEQYV. For the CDR3, the DNA is TGTGCCAGCAGTTACTCCCGGGGCTACGAGCAGTACGTC.

The sample holds one count of this clone. This sequence joins TRBV19 and TRBJ1-5; D unresolved. V was cut by 4 bases and J by 5 bases, with 6 bases left in between. The germline V gene has CDR1 LNHDA and CDR2 SQIVND (reference sequence). CDR3 length: 12 amino acids. The CDR3 loop reads CASSRGDQPQHF. CDR3 sequence (DNA): TGTGCCAGTAGTAGGGGAGATCAGCCCCAGCATTTT.

This CDR3 reads CASSFRDRATDTQYF. In DNA form, the CDR3 reads TGTGCCAGCAGCTTTCGGGACAGGGCCACAGATACGCAGTATTTT. This sequence joins TRBV7-7 and TRBJ2-3; 9 bases line up with TRBD1. V gave up 3 bases and J gave up 2 bases; unmatched junction bases: 3. Germline loops: CDR1 SSHAT, CDR2 FNYEAQ (reference sequence). This CDR3 is built from 15 residues.

The chain uses TRBV27 and TRBJ1-1; D is possibly TRBD1 (5 bases). Germline CDR1 is MNHEY and CDR2 is SMNVEV (reference sequence). Trimming stripped 4 bases from V and 4 bases from J, with 10 bases between. The CDR3 spans 13 residues. The CDR3 DNA reads TGTGCCAGCAGTTACAGGCCGGCCACTGAAGCTTTCTTT. It translates to CASSYRPATEAFF.

CDR3 bases: TGTGCCAGCAGTAGGGACATGAGGGAGACCCAGTACTTC. Its protein is CASSRDMRETQYF. The chain uses TRBV6-5 and TRBJ2-5; maybe TRBD1 (6 bases). The CDR3 has 13 amino acids. Looked up from germline, CDR1 is MNHEY and CDR2 is SVGAGI. V was clipped by 5 bases and J by 5 bases, with 12 bases between them.

The chain links TRBV25-1 to TRBJ1-5; D gene unclear. Deletions cut 6 bases from V and 3 bases from J, with 12 bases between. The CDR3 loop spans 14 amino acids. Germline V lookup: CDR1 MGHDK, CDR2 SYGVNS. CDR3 region: CASRREGYNQPQHF. DNA of the CDR3: TGTGCCAGCAGAAGGGAGGGATACAATCAGCCCCAGCATTTT.

This clone was observed a single time. V usage is TRBV19 and J usage is TRBJ2-6; 10 bases line up with TRBD1. The length of the CDR3 is 16 residues. Germline-derived CDR1 and CDR2 are LNHDA and SQIVND (reference sequence). J lost 3 bases, V lost 7 bases, and 6 bases had no gene match. The CDR3 here is CASTRQGALGANVLTF. The DNA for the CDR3 is TGTGCCAGTACCCGACAGGGGGCGCTTGGGGCCAACGTCCTGACTTTC.

This clone was observed a single time. The chain joins TRBV11-2 to TRBJ1-4; D is undetermined. CDR3 length: 15 residues. V was clipped by 3 bases and J by 6 bases, with 14 bases between them. Germline assignment: CDR1 SGHAT and CDR2 FQNNGV. This chain's CDR3 is CASSFKPLVDEKLFF. CDR3 sequence (DNA): TGTGCCAGCAGCTTTAAACCGCTAGTGGATGAAAAACTGTTTTTT.

This clone was found a few times. This rearrangement joins TRBV4-2 to TRBJ2-2; 9 positions agree with TRBD2. The CDR3 spans 16 residues. Germline-derived CDR1 and CDR2 are LGHNA and YNFKEQ. With 1 base clipped from V and 7 bases from J, the junction kept 7 bases outside the gene matches. The CDR3 loop reads CASSQARGGAVGELFF. CDR3 DNA: TGTGCCAGCAGCCAAGCGCGCGGGGGGGCCGTCGGGGAGCTGTTTTTT.

This clone has only a few counts. This CDR3 is CASSYQAGGTDTQYF. DNA of the CDR3: TGTGCCAGCAGTTACCAGGCAGGGGGCACAGATACGCAGTATTTT. The chain combines TRBV6-5 with TRBJ2-3; D may be TRBD1 (6 bases). CDR1 is MNHEY, CDR2 SVGAGI, per germline. CDR3 size: 15 residues. Trimming took off 2 bases at V and 1 base at J, with 10 bases between the two ends.

V usage is TRBV6-1 and J usage is TRBJ2-1, with D uncertain. This CDR3 has 14 residues. CDR1 is MNHNS and CDR2 is SASEGT in the germline V gene. The V end was cut by 2 bases, the J end by 7 bases, with 12 bases between. The CDR3 region has the DNA TGTGCCAGCAGTGAACCTCCCCGCGTGAATGAGCAGTTCTTC. Its translation is CASSEPPRVNEQFF.

The rearrangement uses TRBV27 and TRBJ1-6; weak D call: TRBD1 (5 bases). CDR3 size: 16 residues. Between the trimmed V and J ends, which lost 6 bases and 8 bases, there was a span of 20 bases. Germline V lookup: CDR1 MNHEY, CDR2 SMNVEV (reference sequence). CDR3 in amino acids: CASRGRELVTHSPLHF. CDR3 DNA sequence: TGTGCCAGCAGGGGGCGCGAGTTAGTCACACATTCACCCCTCCACTTT.